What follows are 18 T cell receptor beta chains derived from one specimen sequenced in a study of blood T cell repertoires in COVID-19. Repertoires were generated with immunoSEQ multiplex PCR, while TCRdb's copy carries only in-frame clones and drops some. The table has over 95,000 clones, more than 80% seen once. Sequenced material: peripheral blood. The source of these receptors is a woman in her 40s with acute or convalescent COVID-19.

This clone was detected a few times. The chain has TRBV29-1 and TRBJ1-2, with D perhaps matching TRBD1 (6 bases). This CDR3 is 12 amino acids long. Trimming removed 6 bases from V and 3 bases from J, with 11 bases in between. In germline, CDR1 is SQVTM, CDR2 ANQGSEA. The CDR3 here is CSVTRTDYGYTF. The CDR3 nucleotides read TGCAGCGTGACCAGGACAGACTATGGCTACACCTTC.

CDR3: CASSQDLGLAGESSYEQYF. CDR3 DNA: TGTGCCAGCAGCCAAGATTTAGGACTAGCGGGGGAGAGCTCCTACGAGCAGTACTTC. The chain links TRBV3-1 (or the pseudogene TRBV3-2) to TRBJ2-7; 13 bases align to TRBD2. V lost 0 bases to trimming and J lost 0 bases; unmatched junction nucleotides: 8. The CDR3 loop spans 19 amino acids. The germline gives CDR1 LGHDT, CDR2 YNNKEL (reference sequence).

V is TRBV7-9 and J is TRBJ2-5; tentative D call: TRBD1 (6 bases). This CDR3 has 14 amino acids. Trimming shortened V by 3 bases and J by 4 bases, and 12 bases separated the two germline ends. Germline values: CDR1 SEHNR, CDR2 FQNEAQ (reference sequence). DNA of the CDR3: TGTGCCAGCAGCTTCGGGACAACCACAGAGACCCAGTACTTC. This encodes CASSFGTTTETQYF.

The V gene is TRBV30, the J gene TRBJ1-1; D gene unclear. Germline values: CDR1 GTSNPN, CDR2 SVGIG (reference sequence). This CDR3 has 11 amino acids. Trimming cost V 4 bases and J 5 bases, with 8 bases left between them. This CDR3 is CAWTRRTEAFF. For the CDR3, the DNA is TGTGCCTGGACGAGGCGGACTGAAGCTTTCTTT. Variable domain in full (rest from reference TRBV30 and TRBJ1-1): SQTIHQWPATLVQPVGSPLSLECTVEGTSNPNLYWYRQAAGRGLQLLFYSVGIGQISSEVPQNLSASRPQDRQFILSSKKLLLSDSGFYLCAWTRRTEAFFGQGTRLTVV.

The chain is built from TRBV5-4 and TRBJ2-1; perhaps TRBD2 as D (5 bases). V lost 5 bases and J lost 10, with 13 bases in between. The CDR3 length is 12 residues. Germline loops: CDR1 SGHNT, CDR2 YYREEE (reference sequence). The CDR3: CASRAHASEQFF. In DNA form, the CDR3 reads TGTGCCAGCAGGGCTCACGCTAGCGAGCAGTTCTTC.

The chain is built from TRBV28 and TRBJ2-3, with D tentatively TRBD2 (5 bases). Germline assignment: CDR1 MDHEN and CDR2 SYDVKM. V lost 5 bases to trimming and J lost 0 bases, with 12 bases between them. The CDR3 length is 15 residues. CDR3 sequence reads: CASSPRGASTDTQYF. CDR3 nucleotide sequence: TGTGCCAGCAGTCCCCGGGGTGCTAGCACAGATACGCAGTATTTT. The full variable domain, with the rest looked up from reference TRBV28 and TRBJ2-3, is DVKVTQSSRYLVKRTGEKVFLECVQDMDHENMFWYRQDPGLGLRLIYFSYDVKMKEKGDIPEGYSVSREKKERFSLILESASTNQTSMYLCASSPRGASTDTQYFGPGTRLTVL.

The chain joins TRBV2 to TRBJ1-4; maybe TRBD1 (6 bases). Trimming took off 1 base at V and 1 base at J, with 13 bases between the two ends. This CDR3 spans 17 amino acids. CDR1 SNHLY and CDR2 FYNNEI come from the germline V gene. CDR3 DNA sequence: TGTGCCAGCAGTGAAGACAGGGTGGAAGTAACTAATGAAAAACTGTTTTTT. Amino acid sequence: CASSEDRVEVTNEKLFF.

The CDR3 DNA is TGCGCCAGCAGCCTCGTTAGCAATCAGCCCCAGCATTTT. Encoded protein: CASSLVSNQPQHF. This chain connects TRBV5-1 to TRBJ1-5, with unresolved D. The germline V gene has CDR1 SGHRS and CDR2 YFSETQ. Between the trimmed V and J ends, which lost 4 bases and 0 bases, there was a span of 5 bases. CDR3 length: 13 amino acids.

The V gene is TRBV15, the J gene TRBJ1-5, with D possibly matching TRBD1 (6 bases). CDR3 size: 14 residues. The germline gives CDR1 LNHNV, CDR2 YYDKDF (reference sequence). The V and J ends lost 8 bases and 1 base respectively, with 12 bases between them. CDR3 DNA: TGTGCCACCCTAAAACAGGGAAGCAATCAGCCCCAGCATTTT. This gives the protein CATLKQGSNQPQHF.

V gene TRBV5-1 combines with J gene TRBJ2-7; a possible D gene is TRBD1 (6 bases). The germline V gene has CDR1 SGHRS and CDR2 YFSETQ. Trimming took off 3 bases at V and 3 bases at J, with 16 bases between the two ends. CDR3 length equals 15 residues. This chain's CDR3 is CASSSPPGQGYEQYF. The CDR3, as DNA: TGCGCCAGCAGCTCTCCACCGGGACAAGGCTACGAGCAGTACTTC.

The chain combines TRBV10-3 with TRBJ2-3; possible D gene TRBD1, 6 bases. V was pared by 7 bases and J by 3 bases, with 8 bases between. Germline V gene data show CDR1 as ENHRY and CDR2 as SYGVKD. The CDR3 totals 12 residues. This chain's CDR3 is CAIKGGTDTQYF. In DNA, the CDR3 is TGTGCCATCAAAGGGGGAACAGATACGCAGTATTTT.

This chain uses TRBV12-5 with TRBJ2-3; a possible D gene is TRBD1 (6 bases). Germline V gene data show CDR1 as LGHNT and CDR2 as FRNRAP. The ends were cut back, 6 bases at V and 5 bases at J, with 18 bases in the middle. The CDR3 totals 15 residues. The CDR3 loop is CASGPDRPGGDTQYF. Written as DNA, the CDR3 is TGTGCTAGTGGACCCGACAGGCCCGGAGGAGATACGCAGTATTTT.

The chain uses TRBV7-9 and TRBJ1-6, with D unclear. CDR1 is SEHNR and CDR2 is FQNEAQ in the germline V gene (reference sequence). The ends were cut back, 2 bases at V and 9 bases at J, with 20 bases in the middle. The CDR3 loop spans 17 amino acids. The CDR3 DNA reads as TGTGCCAGCAGCTTAAGAGCCGGGAGCGCGGATAGTTCACCCCTCCACTTT. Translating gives CASSLRAGSADSSPLHF.

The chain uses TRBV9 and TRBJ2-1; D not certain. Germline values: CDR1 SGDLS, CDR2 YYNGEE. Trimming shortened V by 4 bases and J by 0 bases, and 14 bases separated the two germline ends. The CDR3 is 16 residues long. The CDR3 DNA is TGTGCCAGCAGCTCCGGCGCGGCCAGCTCCTACAATGAGCAGTTCTTC. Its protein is CASSSGAASSYNEQFF.

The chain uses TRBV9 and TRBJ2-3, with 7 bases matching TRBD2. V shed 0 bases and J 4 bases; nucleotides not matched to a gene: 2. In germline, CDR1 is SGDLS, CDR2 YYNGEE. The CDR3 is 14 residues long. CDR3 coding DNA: TGTGCCAGCAGCGTAGATCTAGCGGCAGATACGCAGTATTTT. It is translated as CASSVDLAADTQYF.

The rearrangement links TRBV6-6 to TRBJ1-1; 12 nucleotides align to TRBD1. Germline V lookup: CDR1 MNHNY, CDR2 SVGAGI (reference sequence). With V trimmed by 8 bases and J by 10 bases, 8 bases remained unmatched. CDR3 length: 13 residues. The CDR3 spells CASSKGQGAGAFF. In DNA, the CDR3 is TGTGCCAGCTCAAAGGGACAGGGGGCCGGAGCTTTCTTT.

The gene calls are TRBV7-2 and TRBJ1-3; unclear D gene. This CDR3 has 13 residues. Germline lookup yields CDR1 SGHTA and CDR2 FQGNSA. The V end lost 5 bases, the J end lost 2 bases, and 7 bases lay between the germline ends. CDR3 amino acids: CASSDSPGNTIYF. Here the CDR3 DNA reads TGTGCCAGCAGCGACTCCCCTGGAAACACCATATATTTT.

The DNA of the CDR3 is TGTGCCAGCAGCCCTCCTGGTGAGGGAATGTCGGACACTGAAGCTTTCTTT. Protein product: CASSPPGEGMSDTEAFF. The chain links TRBV7-9 to TRBJ1-1; D ambiguous. This CDR3 spans 17 amino acids. V lost 5 bases to trimming and J lost 3 bases, with 22 bases between them. Germline values: CDR1 SEHNR, CDR2 FQNEAQ (reference sequence).